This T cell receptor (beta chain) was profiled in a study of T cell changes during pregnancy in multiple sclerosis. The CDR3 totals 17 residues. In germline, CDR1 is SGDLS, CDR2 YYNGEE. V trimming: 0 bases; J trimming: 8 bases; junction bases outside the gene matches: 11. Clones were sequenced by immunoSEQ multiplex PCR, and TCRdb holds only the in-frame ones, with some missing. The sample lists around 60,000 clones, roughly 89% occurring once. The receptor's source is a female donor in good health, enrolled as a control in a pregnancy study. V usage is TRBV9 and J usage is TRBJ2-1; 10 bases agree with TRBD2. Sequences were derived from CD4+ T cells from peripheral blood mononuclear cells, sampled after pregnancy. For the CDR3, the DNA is TGTGCCAGCAGCGTAGCTCCTCCTAGCGGGGGAGGGGATGAGCAGTTCTTC. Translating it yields CASSVAPPSGGGDEQFF.